The T cell receptor (beta chain) under discussion was sequenced for a study of T-cell memory formation after mild COVID-19. This clonotype was counted ten times or more. MiXCR, applied by TCRdb to the 5' RACE reads, yields one record per CDR3 protein. The profile shows 280,000 or so distinct CDR3 sequences, 8% to 10% of them singletons. Germline CDR1 LGHNA, CDR2 YNFKEQ. V gave up 1 base and J gave up 5 bases; unmatched junction bases: 10. The CDR3 runs to 17 residues. This TCR came from a man in his late teens or twenties who had mild COVID-19 (a few samples of this study predate the infection). Cell type and time point are not known. The V call is TRBV4-2, the J call TRBJ2-5; 10 bases align to TRBD1. Material for sequencing was PBMCs or a T cell subset sorted from them (not recorded which). The DNA for the CDR3 is TGTGCCAGCAGCCAAGTAACGGGACAGGGGATTTCGGAGACCCAGTACTTC. Translating gives CASSQVTGQGISETQYF.